The source of this TCR beta chain is a study of CD8 T cells in ankylosing spondylitis. This CDR3 has 14 amino acids. In germline, CDR1 is MDHEN, CDR2 SYDVKM. Trimming stripped 3 bases from V and 1 base from J, with 9 bases between. Study results and limitations: Past research had described some motif variants in reactive arthritis synovial fluid and blood. Enrichment of disease-linked clones was reportedly significant in matched ankylosing spondylitis synovial fluid. Seemingly characteristic of ankylosing spondylitis blood was a TCR beta motif consisting of fewer than 10 highly homologous variants.

Each TCR beta library was made by quantitative 5'-RACE that incorporated molecular barcodes. TCRdb reprocessed the 5' RACE reads via MiXCR and lists one record per CDR3 protein. This table has under 55,000 distinct CDR3 sequences, approximately 7% appearing once. The table lists this clonotype with many counts. The antigen remains unidentified. A clone one base away is much larger, so this may be a read error. The receptor was isolated from a female donor with ankylosing spondylitis or in good health (not recorded which). The sample taken for sequencing was blood, either unsorted or a sorted T cell fraction (not recorded which). The genes are TRBV28 and TRBJ1-1; D is ambiguous. Here the CDR3 DNA reads TGTGCCAGCAGTTTCGGCAGGAAGAACACTGAAGCTTTCTTT. This codes for CASSFGRKNTEAFF. Complete variable domain (other parts from reference TRBV28 and TRBJ1-1): DVKVTQSSRYLVKRTGEKVFLECVQDMDHENMFWYRQDPGLGLRLIYFSYDVKMKEKGDIPEGYSVSREKKERFSLILESASTNQTSMYLCASSFGRKNTEAFFGQGTRLTVV.